Here is one T cell receptor (beta chain) with its context. CD45RO-negative CD8 cells positively selected for CCR7 made up the naive population, which excluded terminally differentiated effector memory CD45RA+ cells. This sample was taken from a study of shared clonotypes between healthy human individuals. Only in-frame clones appear in the TCRdb table, and some are missing; sequencing was by immunoSEQ multiplex PCR. The table has some 2 million clones, about 95% seen once. Per the germline V gene, CDR1 is MNHEY and CDR2 is SVGAGI. The CDR3 sequence is 16 residues long. Unmatched junction bases numbered 8, after V lost 0 bases and J lost 7 bases.

V and J are TRBV6-5 and TRBJ2-1; 8 bases match TRBD2. The source material was naive CD8+ T cells sorted from blood. The TCR comes from a man between 18 and 29 years old in good health. The CDR3 DNA is TGTGCCAGCAGTTACTCGATAGGAGCGGGGGTAAATGAGCAGTTCTTC. It translates to CASSYSIGAGVNEQFF.